These 25 T cell receptor beta chains originate from one sample sequenced in a study of CD8+ T cells in alopecia areata. Sequencing relied on a cDNA template that was reverse transcribed from extracted RNA. TCRdb's copy holds only in-frame clones and misses some; the assay was immunoSEQ multiplex PCR. The sample has about 110,000 clones, under 60% seen once; the top ten hold 23%. Sequenced sample: NKG2D-low CD8+ T cells sorted from blood. These receptors were collected from a human donor with alopecia areata.

This chain uses TRBV28 with TRBJ1-5; D unresolved. The V gene lost 10 bases and the J gene lost 0 bases, with 7 bases spanning the gap. Germline V gives CDR1 MDHEN, CDR2 SYDVKM. The CDR3 has 12 amino acids. The CDR3 loop reads CATTDSNQPQHF. The CDR3 DNA reads TGTGCCACAACAGATAGCAATCAGCCCCAGCATTTT.

The chain uses TRBV28 and TRBJ2-5; 7 positions match TRBD1. CDR3 size: 14 residues. Germline CDR1 is MDHEN and CDR2 is SYDVKM. J lost 5 bases, V lost 5 bases, and 8 bases had no gene match. The CDR3 nucleotides read TGTGCCAGCAGTCCCGAGACAGGGCTGGAGACCCAGTACTTC. Encoded protein: CASSPETGLETQYF. Based on the CDR3 plus reference TRBV28 and TRBJ2-5, the full variable domain is DVKVTQSSRYLVKRTGEKVFLECVQDMDHENMFWYRQDPGLGLRLIYFSYDVKMKEKGDIPEGYSVSREKKERFSLILESASTNQTSMYLCASSPETGLETQYFGPGTRLLVL.

The V call is TRBV4-1, the J call TRBJ2-2; D remains ambiguous. The ends were cut back, 3 bases at V and 2 bases at J, with 22 bases in the middle. CDR1 MGHRA and CDR2 YSYEKL come from the germline V gene. This CDR3 is built from 19 residues. The CDR3 reads CASSHPRSATVVNTGELFF. The CDR3 coding sequence is TGCGCCAGCAGCCACCCAAGGTCGGCCACAGTCGTAAACACCGGGGAGCTGTTTTTT.

This clone has a handful of counts. This sequence joins TRBV6-6 and TRBJ2-1, with D perhaps TRBD1 (5 bases). CDR1 and CDR2 from the germline V gene are MNHNY and SVGAGI (reference sequence). The V and J ends lost 3 bases and 10 bases respectively, with 10 bases between them. CDR3 length equals 12 residues. The CDR3 nucleotides read TGTGCCAGCAGTTATGACAGTGGGGAGCAGTTCTTC. Residues: CASSYDSGEQFF.

The V gene is TRBV7-8, the J gene TRBJ2-7; D might be TRBD2 (6 bases). Germline assignment: CDR1 SGHVS and CDR2 FQNEAQ. Trimming shortened V by 5 bases and J by 4 bases, and 15 bases separated the two germline ends. This CDR3 comprises 14 residues. The CDR3 coding sequence is TGTGCCAGCAGCCTTGGAGGGCCGTTTTACGAGCAGTACTTC. Translating gives CASSLGGPFYEQYF.

The chain has TRBV29-1 and TRBJ2-2, with 10 bases lining up with TRBD1. The length of the CDR3 is 15 residues. With V trimmed by 3 bases and J by 7 bases, 8 bases remained unmatched. From germline, CDR1 is SQVTM and CDR2 ANQGSEA. The CDR3 region is CSVEVVTGGFGELFF. The CDR3, as DNA: TGCAGCGTTGAGGTGGTGACAGGGGGCTTCGGGGAGCTGTTTTTT.

This chain connects TRBV9 to TRBJ1-4; D is uncertain. This CDR3 comprises 15 residues. CDR1 SGDLS and CDR2 YYNGEE come from the germline V gene. V was pared by 0 bases and J by 3 bases, with 9 bases between. CDR3 amino acids: CASSVDGLPNEKLFF. CDR3 sequence (DNA): TGTGCCAGCAGCGTAGATGGGTTGCCTAATGAAAAACTGTTTTTT.

This clone was found a few times. The rearrangement links TRBV28 to TRBJ2-1; TRBD1 matches 7 bases. Looked up from germline, CDR1 is MDHEN and CDR2 is SYDVKM. CDR3 length: 14 residues. J gave up 5 bases and V 6 bases, and 7 bases lay outside the gene matches. CDR3 region: CASRIGTANNEQFF. The CDR3 coding sequence is TGTGCCAGCAGAATAGGGACAGCTAACAATGAGCAGTTCTTC.

This clone was counted only a few times. Distinct nucleotide sequences in the sample also encode this CDR3. V gene TRBV9 combines with J gene TRBJ2-2; no definite D call. The germline gives CDR1 SGDLS, CDR2 YYNGEE. The CDR3 spans 13 residues. V was clipped by 0 bases and J by 2 bases, with 2 bases between them. CDR3 region: CASSVGNTGELFF. CDR3 coding DNA: TGTGCCAGCAGCGTAGGAAACACCGGGGAGCTGTTTTTT. Combining the CDR3 with reference TRBV9 and TRBJ2-2 gives the whole variable domain DSGVTQTPKHLITATGQRVTLRCSPRSGDLSVYWYQQSLDQGLQFLIQYYNGEERAKGNILERFSAQQFPDLHSELNLSSLELGDSALYFCASSVGNTGELFFGEGSRLTVL.

The V and J genes are TRBV25-1 and TRBJ2-1; D uncertain. V dropped 3 bases and J dropped 0 bases, with 6 bases sitting between them. CDR1 and CDR2 from the germline V gene are MGHDK and SYGVNS. The length of the CDR3 is 14 residues. CDR3 nucleotide sequence: TGTGCCAGCAGTGAGGGAACCTCCTACAATGAGCAGTTCTTC. Its translation: CASSEGTSYNEQFF.

In its sample, this clone was seen once. V usage is TRBV6-1 and J usage is TRBJ1-4; D gene ambiguous. V gave up 5 bases and J gave up 0 bases, with 10 bases separating them. Germline CDR1 and CDR2: MNHNS and SASEGT. The CDR3 spans 15 residues. In nucleotides, the CDR3 is TGTGCCAGCAGTAGGAACACCGCAACTAATGAAAAACTGTTTTTT. Translating it yields CASSRNTATNEKLFF.

There are a few counts of this clone. The chain is built from TRBV29-1 and TRBJ1-2, with D maybe TRBD1 (6 bases). Trimming took off 3 bases at V and 0 bases at J, with 14 bases between the two ends. Germline assignment: CDR1 SQVTM and CDR2 ANQGSEA. The CDR3 is 15 residues long. The CDR3 is CSVDWGAWANYGYTF. Here the CDR3 DNA reads TGCAGCGTTGACTGGGGGGCTTGGGCTAACTATGGCTACACCTTC.

The table lists this clone with a few counts. CDR3 in DNA: TGCAGCGTTGAAGATTGGACCGGGCTAGCGGGAGCCGGCACAGATACGCAGTATTTT. It is translated as CSVEDWTGLAGAGTDTQYF. The V and J genes are TRBV29-1 and TRBJ2-3; 10 bases are shared with TRBD2. V lost 0 bases to trimming and J lost 1 base; unmatched junction nucleotides: 13. Germline-derived CDR1 and CDR2 are SQVTM and ANQGSEA. The CDR3 length is 19 residues.

The rearrangement uses TRBV6-1 and TRBJ2-2; perhaps TRBD2 as D (6 bases). V lost 4 bases and J lost 3, with 18 bases in between. This CDR3 has 17 amino acids. CDR1 MNHNS and CDR2 SASEGT come from the germline V gene. The CDR3: CASSGRDGRRDTGELFF. DNA of the CDR3: TGTGCCAGCAGTGGGAGGGATGGTCGGAGGGACACCGGGGAGCTGTTTTTT.

V is TRBV10-3 and J is TRBJ2-7; 7 bases map to TRBD1. Per germline, CDR1 ENHRY and CDR2 SYGVKD. The CDR3 is made up of 15 amino acids. Germline trimming cut 0 bases from V and 2 bases from J; bases unmatched to any gene: 4. This chain's CDR3 is CAISESSGTAYEQYF. The CDR3 nucleotides are TGTGCCATCAGTGAGTCATCCGGGACAGCCTACGAGCAGTACTTC.

This clone was seen more than once but under ten times. The DNA of the CDR3 is TGTGCCAGCAGGACCAGGTCGGATGGCTACACCTTC. Amino acids: CASRTRSDGYTF. The chain employs TRBV9 and TRBJ1-2; no clear D. In germline, CDR1 is SGDLS, CDR2 YYNGEE. The CDR3 runs 12 residues. The V gene lost 5 bases and the J gene lost 6 bases, with 11 bases spanning the gap.

The gene calls are TRBV28 and TRBJ1-1, with TRBD1 matching 8 bases. The germline V gene has CDR1 MDHEN and CDR2 SYDVKM. The CDR3 extends over 16 amino acids. J gave up 6 bases and V 3 bases, and 12 bases lay outside the gene matches. This CDR3 is CASSLGQGASRAEAFF. CDR3 coding DNA: TGTGCCAGCAGTTTGGGGCAGGGGGCTAGTAGGGCTGAAGCTTTCTTT.

This clone was detected only once. The chain employs TRBV29-1 and TRBJ2-1, with D perhaps TRBD2 (6 bases). The CDR3 is 13 amino acids. Germline assignment: CDR1 SQVTM and CDR2 ANQGSEA. In DNA form, the CDR3 reads TGCAGTGCCCTGGGGGGACCCACCAATGAGCAGTTCTTC. Translation: CSALGGPTNEQFF.

The chain combines TRBV29-1 with TRBJ2-1; no clear D gene. CDR1 and CDR2 from the germline V gene are SQVTM and ANQGSEA. CDR3 length: 10 residues. The CDR3, as DNA: TGCAGTGGGATTTACAATGAGCAGTTCTTC. Its translation: CSGIYNEQFF.

The chain links TRBV4-2 to TRBJ2-7; D not resolved. The CDR3 is made up of 15 amino acids. V gave up 1 base and J gave up 1 base, with 11 bases separating them. The germline gives CDR1 LGHNA, CDR2 YNFKEQ. The CDR3 DNA reads as TGTGCCAGCAGCCAAGGGGTCGTGTCTTCCTACGAGCAGTACTTC. Its protein is CASSQGVVSSYEQYF.

This clone was observed a handful of times. V and J are TRBV29-1 and TRBJ2-1; D could derive from TRBD1 or TRBD2 (5 bases each). The ends were cut back, 8 bases at V and 0 bases at J, with 20 bases in the middle. This CDR3 comprises 16 residues. CDR1 SQVTM and CDR2 ANQGSEA come from the germline V gene. The CDR3 protein is CSSEDRGQSSYNEQFF. For the CDR3, the DNA is TGCAGCTCAGAGGACCGGGGCCAGAGCTCCTACAATGAGCAGTTCTTC.

This clone has at least ten counts. V usage is TRBV7-9 and J usage is TRBJ1-2; D might be TRBD1 (5 bases). CDR3 size: 12 residues. Trimming shortened V by 3 bases and J by 7 bases, and 9 bases separated the two germline ends. Germline CDR1 and CDR2: SEHNR and FQNEAQ (reference sequence). CDR3 DNA sequence: TGTGCCAGCAGCTTGGGGGACTCTGGCTACACCTTC. Translation gives CASSLGDSGYTF.

The chain is built from TRBV2 and TRBJ2-5; the match to TRBD1 covers 7 bases. Germline values: CDR1 SNHLY, CDR2 FYNNEI. V lost 9 bases to trimming and J lost 0 bases; unmatched junction nucleotides: 10. There are 15 residues in the CDR3. The DNA for the CDR3 is TGTGCCAGTGAGGACCTGGGACAGAACCAAGAGACCCAGTACTTC. Translating gives CASEDLGQNQETQYF.

This clone showed up just once. The chain is built from TRBV27 and TRBJ2-3; D unresolved. Trimming left V 3 bases short and J 5 bases short, with 12 bases between. The CDR3 consists of 14 residues. The V gene's germline CDR1 is MNHEY and CDR2 SMNVEV (reference sequence). CDR3 nucleotides: TGTGCCAGCAGTTTTAAGGTGTTTGGAGATACGCAGTATTTT. Translation gives CASSFKVFGDTQYF.

This clone was counted between two and nine times. This chain links TRBV29-1 with TRBJ1-3; D unresolved. The CDR3 is 13 residues long. V shed 6 bases and J shed 4 bases, with 13 bases lying between them. The V gene's germline CDR1 is SQVTM and CDR2 ANQGSEA. As DNA, the CDR3 is TGCAGCGTCATCCCCCCCCAGGGAAACACCATATATTTT. Translating it yields CSVIPPQGNTIYF. The complete variable domain, with remaining parts taken from reference TRBV29-1 and TRBJ1-3, reads SAVISQKPSRDICQRGTSLTIQCQVDSQVTMMFWYRQQPGQSLTLIATANQGSEATYESGFVIDKFPISRPNLTFSTLTVSNMSPEDSSIYLCSVIPPQGNTIYFGEGSWLTVV.